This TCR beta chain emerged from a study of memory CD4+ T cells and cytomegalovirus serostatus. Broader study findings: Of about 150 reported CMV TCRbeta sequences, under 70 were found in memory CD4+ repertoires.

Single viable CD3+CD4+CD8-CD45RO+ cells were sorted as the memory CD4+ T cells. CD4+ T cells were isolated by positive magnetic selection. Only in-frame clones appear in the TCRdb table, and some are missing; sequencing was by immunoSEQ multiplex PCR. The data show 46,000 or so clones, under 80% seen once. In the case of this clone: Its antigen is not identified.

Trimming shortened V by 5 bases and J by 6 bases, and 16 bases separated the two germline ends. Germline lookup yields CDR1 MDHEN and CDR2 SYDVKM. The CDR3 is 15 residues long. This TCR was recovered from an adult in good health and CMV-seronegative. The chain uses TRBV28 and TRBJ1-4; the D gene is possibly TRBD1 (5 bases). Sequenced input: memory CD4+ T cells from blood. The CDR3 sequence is CASSPSGGDHEKLFF. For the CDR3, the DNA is TGTGCCAGCAGTCCCTCTGGGGGGGACCATGAAAAACTGTTTTTT.